These 24 T cell receptor beta chains originate from one sample sequenced in a study of cytomegalovirus exposure and HLA in healthy donors. PCR was performed using 60 Vbeta and 13 Jbeta primers. Here immunoSEQ multiplex PCR was the method, and the copy in TCRdb shows in-frame clones only, minus some. Of approximately 190,000 clones detected, approximately 80% appear once; the ten largest clones hold 11% to 15%. The sequencing input was PBMCs. These receptor sequences come from a woman under 40 in good health and CMV-seropositive.

The rearrangement links TRBV5-4 to TRBJ2-7, with TRBD2 matching 8 bases. The junction had 3 bases not matched to a gene; V was cut back by 4 bases and J by 6 bases. Germline V gene lookup returns CDR1 SGHNT and CDR2 YYREEE (reference sequence). This CDR3 has 12 amino acids. Written as DNA, the CDR3 is TGTGCCAGCAGCCGCCGGGGGGGCGAGCAGTACTTC. Translating gives CASSRRGGEQYF.

The chain employs TRBV11-2 and TRBJ2-7; 10 bases align to TRBD2. The germline gives CDR1 SGHAT, CDR2 FQNNGV. The junction had 7 bases not matched to a gene; V was cut back by 6 bases and J by 2 bases. The CDR3 consists of 15 residues. For the CDR3, the DNA is TGTGCCAGCAGTCATCCGGGACTAGCGCCCTACGAGCAGTACTTC. This translates into CASSHPGLAPYEQYF.

This chain joins TRBV11-3 and TRBJ2-1; TRBD1 might be the D (6 bases). The germline V gene has CDR1 SGHNT and CDR2 YENEEA. This CDR3 region has 13 residues. Trimming pared 4 bases from V and 7 bases from J, leaving 11 bases between. The CDR3, as DNA: TGTGCCAGCAGCTACAGGGAAGCGAATGAGCAGTTCTTC. This sequence encodes CASSYREANEQFF.

The chain has TRBV15 and TRBJ1-1; 7 bases are shared with TRBD1. Germline V lookup: CDR1 LNHNV, CDR2 YYDKDF (reference sequence). The length of the CDR3 is 15 residues. The junction had 10 bases not matched to a gene; V was cut back by 8 bases and J by 1 base. In DNA form, the CDR3 reads TGTGCCACCCAACCCGACAGGGCGGGGAACACTGAAGCTTTCTTT. This encodes CATQPDRAGNTEAFF. The full variable domain, with the rest looked up from reference TRBV15 and TRBJ1-1, is DAMVIQNPRYQVTQFGKPVTLSCSQTLNHNVMYWYQQKSSQAPKLLFHYYDKDFNNEADTPDNFQSRRPNTSFCFLDIRSPGLGDTAMYLCATQPDRAGNTEAFFGQGTRLTVV.

The V call is TRBV14, the J call TRBJ2-3; 7 bases line up with TRBD1. Germline assignment: CDR1 SGHDN and CDR2 FVKESK. V lost 3 bases to trimming and J lost 0 bases; unmatched junction nucleotides: 3. The CDR3 extends over 15 amino acids. DNA of the CDR3: TGTGCCAGCAGCCACCGACAGGGAAGCACAGATACGCAGTATTTT. This sequence encodes CASSHRQGSTDTQYF.

The chain is built from TRBV28 and TRBJ2-7; 13 bases map to TRBD2. Germline V gene sequence: CDR1 MDHEN, CDR2 SYDVKM. CDR3 length equals 13 residues. V gave up 8 bases and J gave up 7 bases; unmatched junction bases: 5. The CDR3 here is CASEGLAGIEQYF. The CDR3 DNA sequence: TGTGCCAGCGAGGGACTAGCGGGAATTGAGCAGTACTTC.

This sequence joins TRBV7-9 and TRBJ1-4; D not resolved. From germline, CDR1 is SEHNR and CDR2 FQNEAQ (reference sequence). V lost 4 bases and J lost 0, with 3 bases in between. This CDR3 has 13 amino acids. CDR3 amino acids: CASSSSTNEKLFF. CDR3 DNA sequence: TGTGCCAGCAGCTCCTCAACTAATGAAAAACTGTTTTTT.

The CDR3 region is CASSQPKQGRTNEKLFF. CDR3 DNA: TGCGCCAGCAGCCAACCCAAACAGGGGAGGACTAATGAAAAACTGTTTTTT. The chain couples TRBV4-1 to TRBJ1-4; 7 bases are shared with TRBD1. Germline trimming cut 2 bases from V and 2 bases from J; bases unmatched to any gene: 8. This CDR3 spans 17 amino acids. Germline CDR1 is MGHRA and CDR2 is YSYEKL.

The table lists this clone with a few counts. This rearrangement joins TRBV28 to TRBJ1-5, with no clear D. The CDR3 runs to 9 residues. The germline V gene encodes CDR1 MDHEN and CDR2 SYDVKM. The CDR3 coding sequence is TGTGGAGGTGATCAGCCCCAGCATTTT. Translation: CGGDQPQHF.

The chain is built from TRBV7-3 and TRBJ2-7; TRBD1 might be the D (5 bases). The CDR3 extends over 13 amino acids. V was clipped by 1 base and J by 3 bases, with 7 bases between them. Germline lookup yields CDR1 SGHTA and CDR2 FQGTGA. The CDR3 sequence: CASSLRQGYEQYF. As DNA, the CDR3 is TGTGCCAGCAGCTTAAGGCAGGGCTACGAGCAGTACTTC.

This clone was seen once. The J gene is TRBJ2-2, the V gene TRBV5-1; 8 bases are shared with TRBD1. Germline trimming cut 0 bases from V and 4 bases from J; bases unmatched to any gene: 2. This CDR3 comprises 15 residues. Per germline, CDR1 SGHRS and CDR2 YFSETQ. CDR3 DNA sequence: TGCGCCAGCAGCTTGGATACAGGGGGCACCGGGGAGCTGTTTTTT. Encoded protein: CASSLDTGGTGELFF.

This clone showed up just once. CDR3: CASTGTASIGHYEQYF. The CDR3 DNA is TGTGCCAGCACAGGGACAGCCTCAATCGGACACTACGAGCAGTACTTC. This chain connects TRBV2 to TRBJ2-7, with 7 bases lining up with TRBD1. From germline, CDR1 is SNHLY and CDR2 FYNNEI. This CDR3 spans 16 amino acids. V gave up 7 bases and J gave up 3 bases; unmatched junction bases: 15.

The chain recombines TRBV6-5 with TRBJ1-2; weak D call: TRBD1 (5 bases). The CDR3 totals 15 residues. The ends were cut back, 0 bases at V and 0 bases at J, with 8 bases in the middle. Germline V CDR1 and CDR2: MNHEY, SVGAGI. In nucleotides, the CDR3 is TGTGCCAGCAGTTACTCGACAGTAACTAACTATGGCTACACCTTC. Protein: CASSYSTVTNYGYTF.

The rearrangement uses TRBV4-1 and TRBJ1-6; 7 bases fit TRBD1. There are 15 residues in the CDR3. Germline V CDR1 and CDR2: MGHRA, YSYEKL. The V gene end was trimmed by 0 bases and the J gene end by 7 bases; junction bases not matched to a gene: 3. The CDR3 region is CASSQDQGVNSPLHF. The DNA of the CDR3 is TGCGCCAGCAGCCAAGATCAGGGGGTAAATTCACCCCTCCACTTT.

The chain recombines TRBV28 with TRBJ1-3, with D possibly TRBD1 on 5 matching bases. CDR3 length: 15 amino acids. CDR1 is MDHEN and CDR2 is SYDVKM in the germline V gene. Deletions cut 7 bases from V and 4 bases from J, with 17 bases between. CDR3 region: CASNDSGTEGNTIYF. DNA for the CDR3: TGTGCCAGCAACGACAGTGGAACAGAAGGAAACACCATATATTTT.

The chain recombines TRBV5-1 with TRBJ1-2; D remains ambiguous. The CDR3 is made up of 15 amino acids. The V gene lost 0 bases and the J gene lost 5 bases, with 14 bases spanning the gap. CDR1 and CDR2 from the germline V gene are SGHRS and YFSETQ. CDR3 nucleotides: TGCGCCAGCAGCTTGGCGGTAGTAGGAGCATATGGCTACACCTTC. This translates into CASSLAVVGAYGYTF.

This clone was seen a few times. The chain is built from TRBV6-6 and TRBJ1-6; TRBD1 matches 7 bases. CDR1 is MNHNY and CDR2 is SVGAGI in the germline V gene (reference sequence). V shed 7 bases, J shed 10 bases, and the junction held 10 bases outside the gene matches. This CDR3 has 14 residues. The CDR3 spells CASNIDRELSPLHF. Here the CDR3 DNA reads TGTGCCAGCAATATCGACAGGGAATTGTCACCCCTCCACTTT.

CDR3: CASSLVGTDYNSPLHF. CDR3 DNA: TGTGCCAGCAGCTTAGTCGGGACAGACTATAATTCACCCCTCCACTTT. The chain is built from TRBV7-2 and TRBJ1-6, with 7 bases fitting TRBD1. Germline CDR1 reads SGHTA; CDR2 reads FQGNSA. V dropped 1 base and J dropped 3; count of bases not matched to a gene: 3. This CDR3 contains 16 residues.

The rearrangement uses TRBV5-6 and TRBJ1-5; 9 positions match TRBD1. Trimming at V came to 1 base and at J to 5 bases, leaving 7 bases not matched to a gene. CDR3 length equals 16 residues. Germline V lookup: CDR1 SGHDT, CDR2 YYEEEE. CDR3 DNA sequence: TGTGCCAGCAGCTTGATGGACAGGGGTGTCGATCAGCCCCAGCATTTT. This encodes CASSLMDRGVDQPQHF. Combining the CDR3 with reference TRBV5-6 and TRBJ1-5 gives the whole variable domain DAGVTQSPTHLIKTRGQQVTLRCSPKSGHDTVSWYQQALGQGPQFIFQYYEEEERQRGNFPDRFSGHQFPNYSSELNVNALLLGDSALYLCASSLMDRGVDQPQHFGDGTRLSIL.

This clone was observed a single time. V usage is TRBV5-6 and J usage is TRBJ1-6, with 11 bases fitting TRBD1. The CDR3 has 15 residues. J was trimmed by 6 bases and V by 3 bases; bases with no gene match: 2. Germline values: CDR1 SGHDT, CDR2 YYEEEE. Here the CDR3 reads CASSSGQGGNSPLHF. The CDR3 DNA reads as TGTGCCAGCAGCTCGGGACAGGGGGGTAATTCACCCCTCCACTTT.

This chain uses TRBV11-1 with TRBJ2-2; D ambiguous. This CDR3 comprises 14 residues. The V gene lost 1 base and the J gene lost 4 bases, with 7 bases spanning the gap. Germline V gene lookup returns CDR1 SGHAT and CDR2 FQDESV (reference sequence). DNA for the CDR3: TGTGCCAGCAGCTTAGAGCGCGTCACCGGGGAGCTGTTTTTT. Translated: CASSLERVTGELFF.

This sequence joins TRBV28 and TRBJ2-5; 13 bases match TRBD2. The DNA end is more similar to TRBJ2-7, so the J call may be wrong. CDR1 and CDR2 from the germline V gene are MDHEN and SYDVKM. CDR3 length: 20 amino acids. CDR3 bases: TGTGCCAGCAGCCTCCCCTCGGGACTAGCGGGAACTCCCAGCTCCTACGAGCAGTACTTC. This sequence encodes CASSLPSGLAGTPSSYEQYF.

This clone appeared a few times. V usage is TRBV5-1 and J usage is TRBJ2-2, with 8 bases identical to TRBD2. V shed 4 bases and J 4 bases; nucleotides not matched to a gene: 9. The CDR3 covers 16 residues. CDR1 is SGHRS and CDR2 is YFSETQ in the germline V gene. CDR3 in amino acids: CASSKGAGEITGELFF. The DNA of the CDR3 is TGCGCCAGCAGCAAAGGAGCGGGGGAAATCACCGGGGAGCTGTTTTTT.

V is TRBV30 and J is TRBJ1-1, with 7 bases identical to TRBD1. The length of the CDR3 is 11 residues. Germline CDR1 is GTSNPN and CDR2 is SVGIG (reference sequence). Trimming took 5 bases from V and 11 from J; bases not matched to a gene: 8. The CDR3 sequence: CAWQQGLGAFF. DNA of the CDR3: TGTGCCTGGCAACAGGGGCTCGGGGCTTTCTTT.